The clone carrying this T cell receptor beta chain showed up just a few times. The antigen is undetermined. The sample is drawn from a study of CD8 T cells in ankylosing spondylitis. Findings of the study overall: Among TCR beta sequences, a motif of eight highly homologous variants appeared characteristic of ankylosing spondylitis blood.

The germline CDR1 and CDR2 sequences are SGHTA and FQGTGA. The CDR3 loop spans 16 amino acids. The junction had 5 bases not matched to a gene; V was cut back by 2 bases and J by 0 bases. TCRdb passed the 5' RACE reads through MiXCR, listing each CDR3 protein once. Of about 330,000 distinct CDR3 sequences in the sample, 7% to 9% are singletons; the top ten hold roughly 15%. The source of this sequence is a male donor with ankylosing spondylitis. The chain has TRBV7-3 and TRBJ2-3; 7 bases match TRBD2. Sample: blood, either unsorted or a sorted T cell fraction (not recorded which). CDR3 DNA: TGTGCCAGCAGCTTATCGGCTAGCGGTAGCACAGATACGCAGTATTTT. Translated: CASSLSASGSTDTQYF.